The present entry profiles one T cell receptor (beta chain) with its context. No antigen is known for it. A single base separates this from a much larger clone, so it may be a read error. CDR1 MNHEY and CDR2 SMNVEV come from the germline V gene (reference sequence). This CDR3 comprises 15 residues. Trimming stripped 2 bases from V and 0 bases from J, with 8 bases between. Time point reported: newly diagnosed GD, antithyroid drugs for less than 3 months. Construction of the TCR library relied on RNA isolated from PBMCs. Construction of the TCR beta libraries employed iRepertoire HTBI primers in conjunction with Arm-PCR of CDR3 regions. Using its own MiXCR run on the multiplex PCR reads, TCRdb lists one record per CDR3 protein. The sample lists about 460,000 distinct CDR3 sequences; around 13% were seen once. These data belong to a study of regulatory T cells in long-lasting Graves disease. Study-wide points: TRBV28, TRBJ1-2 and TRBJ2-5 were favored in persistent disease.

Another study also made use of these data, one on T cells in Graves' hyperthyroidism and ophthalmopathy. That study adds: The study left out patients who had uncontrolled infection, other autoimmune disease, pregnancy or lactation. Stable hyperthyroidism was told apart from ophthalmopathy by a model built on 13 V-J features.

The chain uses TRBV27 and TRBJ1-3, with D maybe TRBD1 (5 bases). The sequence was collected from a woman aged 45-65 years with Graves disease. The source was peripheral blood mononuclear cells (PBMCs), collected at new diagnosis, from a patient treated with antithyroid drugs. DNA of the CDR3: TGTGCCAGCAGTTTACCAGGGAGCTCTGGAAACACCATATATTTT. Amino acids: CASSLPGSSGNTIYF.